These 22 T cell receptor beta chains came from one sample sequenced in a study of T cell responses to AZD1222 COVID-19 vaccine. This table comes from immunoSEQ multiplex PCR, and its TCRdb copy is limited to in-frame clones, with some not included. This table holds about 100,000 clones, 87% found once. Sequencing was performed on peripheral blood, taken 28 days after the second AZD1222 dose. The source of these receptors is an adult who received the AZD1222 COVID-19 vaccine.

This clone was counted once. The CDR3 here is CASSLDLPGQGTGGGYTF. Here the CDR3 DNA reads TGCGCCAGCAGCTTGGATCTCCCGGGACAGGGGACTGGAGGGGGCTACACCTTC. The rearrangement uses TRBV5-1 and TRBJ1-2, with 10 bases fitting TRBD1. J was trimmed by 8 bases and V by 0 bases; bases with no gene match: 16. From germline, CDR1 is SGHRS and CDR2 YFSETQ. CDR3 size: 18 residues.

The chain couples TRBV24-1 to TRBJ2-3; 11 bases line up with TRBD2. V shed 0 bases and J 11 bases; nucleotides not matched to a gene: 6. The CDR3 runs to 15 residues. The germline V gene has CDR1 KGHDR and CDR2 SFDVKD. CDR3 DNA: TGTGCCACCAGTGATTTGGGTGGACTAGCGGGTTTGCAGTATTTT. Its translation is CATSDLGGLAGLQYF.

This clone was seen more than once but under ten times. This chain links TRBV18 with TRBJ1-2; 7 bases match TRBD1. There are 15 residues in the CDR3. V lost 3 bases and J lost 8; bases outside the gene matches: 12. The germline CDR1 and CDR2 sequences are KGHSH and LQKENI. The CDR3 DNA reads as TGTGCCAGCTCACCCCGAGGACAGGCGGAATTCGGCTACACCTTC. Protein product: CASSPRGQAEFGYTF.

The J gene is TRBJ1-2, the V gene TRBV29-1; no firm D call. The CDR3 totals 13 residues. CDR1 and CDR2 (germline): SQVTM, ANQGSEA. Trimming pared 1 base from V and 4 bases from J, leaving 10 bases between. CDR3 bases: TGCAGCGTTGAAGGGTGGCGGGCCTATGGCTACACCTTC. Amino acids: CSVEGWRAYGYTF.

The CDR3 DNA reads TGTGCCAGCAGCTTAGGACAGGGAAAGAACACTGAAGCTTTCTTT. The encoded protein is CASSLGQGKNTEAFF. J is TRBJ1-1 and V is TRBV7-9; 7 bases are a match to TRBD1. CDR3 length: 15 amino acids. J gave up 1 base and V 1 base, and 3 bases lay outside the gene matches. Germline-derived CDR1 and CDR2 are SEHNR and FQNEAQ (reference sequence).

This rearrangement joins TRBV7-2 to TRBJ2-3; D might be TRBD1 (5 bases). V dropped 11 bases and J dropped 0 bases, with 9 bases sitting between them. CDR3 length equals 12 residues. The germline V gene encodes CDR1 SGHTA and CDR2 FQGNSA. CDR3 in DNA: TGTGCCGGCCAGGGTAGCACAGATACGCAGTATTTT. Protein product: CAGQGSTDTQYF.

The chain is built from TRBV6-4 and TRBJ1-6; D is unclear. Germline-derived CDR1 and CDR2 are MRHNA and SNTAGT. The CDR3 has 13 residues. V lost 3 bases, J lost 9 bases, and 9 bases lay in between. The CDR3 loop reads CASSENGGSPLHF. The CDR3 coding sequence is TGTGCCAGCAGTGAAAATGGTGGTTCACCCCTCCACTTT.

The rearrangement joins TRBV12-3 or TRBV12-4 to TRBJ2-3; D is unclear. The CDR3 is 13 amino acids. V lost 3 bases and J 0 bases, leaving 4 bases between the germline ends. CDR3 residues: CASSLFSTDTQYF. The CDR3, as DNA: TGTGCCAGCAGTTTGTTCAGCACAGATACGCAGTATTTT.

In the case of this clone: The CDR3 does not close with the conserved phenylalanine or tryptophan, likely indicating a read error. Because the CDR3's place on the DNA is in doubt, the DNA is left out and the CDR3 is given as listed by TCRdb. This rearrangement joins TRBV6-2 or TRBV6-3 to TRBJ2-7; the table's D call of TRBD1 was not tested on the DNA. Including both end residues, the CDR3 is 13 amino acids long. Germline values: CDR1 MNHEY, CDR2 SVGEGT. The CDR3 here is CASSNGGQDIFTI.

CDR3 protein: CSVAGAGEGSYEQYF. The CDR3 bases are TGCAGCGTTGCCGGGGCCGGCGAGGGAAGCTACGAGCAGTACTTC. The V call is TRBV29-1, the J call TRBJ2-7; D may be TRBD1 or TRBD2 (5 bases each). This CDR3 is 15 amino acids long. Germline loops: CDR1 SQVTM, CDR2 ANQGSEA. Trimming removed 4 bases at V and 3 bases at J, with 19 bases between.

This clone appeared a single time. This chain joins TRBV19 and TRBJ2-7; possibly TRBD1 or TRBD2 for D (5 bases each). This CDR3 is built from 13 residues. V was clipped by 4 bases and J by 6 bases, with 13 bases between them. The germline gives CDR1 LNHDA, CDR2 SQIVND (reference sequence). CDR3 DNA sequence: TGTGCCAGTAGTACTGGGACCGTCGCCGAGCAGTACTTC. This codes for CASSTGTVAEQYF. Drawing the rest from reference TRBV19 and TRBJ2-7, the complete variable domain is DGGITQSPKYLFRKEGQNVTLSCEQNLNHDAMYWYRQDPGQGLRLIYYSQIVNDFQKGDIAEGYSVSREKKESFPLTVTSAQKNPTAFYLCASSTGTVAEQYFGPGTRLTVT.

The rearrangement links TRBV18 to TRBJ2-3; 9 bases fit TRBD2. Per the germline V gene, CDR1 is KGHSH and CDR2 is LQKENI. The CDR3 sequence is 14 residues long. Trimming took 3 bases from V and 6 from J; bases not matched to a gene: 4. The CDR3 DNA follows: TGTGCCAGCTCACCGACTAGCGGCCTCGATACGCAGTATTTT. Translation gives CASSPTSGLDTQYF.

The rearrangement links TRBV6-2 or TRBV6-3 to TRBJ1-1, with D perhaps matching TRBD1 (5 bases). The germline V gene has CDR1 MNHEY and CDR2 SVGEGT. The length of the CDR3 is 14 residues. The V end was cut by 6 bases, the J end by 0 bases, with 11 bases between. The CDR3 region has the DNA TGTGCCAGCAGCCTGACAGTCATGAACACTGAAGCTTTCTTT. Protein: CASSLTVMNTEAFF.

V usage is TRBV27 and J usage is TRBJ1-2; TRBD1 matches at 7 bases. V gave up 3 bases and J gave up 0 bases; unmatched junction bases: 7. Germline V CDR1 and CDR2: MNHEY, SMNVEV (reference sequence). CDR3 size: 16 residues. The DNA of the CDR3 is TGTGCCAGCAGTTTGGCAGGGGGAAGAGCTAACTATGGCTACACCTTC. This codes for CASSLAGGRANYGYTF.

This sequence joins TRBV6-1 and TRBJ2-2; 7 nucleotides line up with TRBD1. Germline V lookup: CDR1 MNHNS, CDR2 SASEGT. V dropped 3 bases and J dropped 5; count of bases not matched to a gene: 9. The CDR3 loop spans 16 amino acids. Here the CDR3 DNA reads TGTGCCAGCAGTGAGCCCACAGGGGTTGGTACCGGGGAGCTGTTTTTT. Translation: CASSEPTGVGTGELFF.

The chain links TRBV5-1 to TRBJ2-7; 9 bases agree with TRBD2. Losses at the gene ends were 5 bases for V and 4 bases for J; bases not matched to a gene: 7. This CDR3 has 14 residues. Germline V gene data show CDR1 as SGHRS and CDR2 as YFSETQ. As DNA, the CDR3 is TGCGCCAGCAGTCCTAGCGGGGAAGGTTACGAGCAGTACTTC. This encodes CASSPSGEGYEQYF.

The rearrangement joins TRBV6-2 or TRBV6-3 to TRBJ2-2, with 8 bases that match TRBD1. The CDR3 is 16 residues long. Germline V gene lookup returns CDR1 MNHEY and CDR2 SVGEGT. The trim removed 0 bases at V and 2 bases at J, leaving 2 bases unmatched. The CDR3 DNA follows: TGTGCCAGCAGTTACTCGGGACAGGATAACACCGGGGAGCTGTTTTTT. This encodes CASSYSGQDNTGELFF.

There are a few counts of this clone. This chain joins TRBV11-2 and TRBJ2-7, with 8 bases matching TRBD1. The CDR3 extends over 16 amino acids. The V gene's germline CDR1 is SGHAT and CDR2 FQNNGV. Trimming cost V 3 bases and J 2 bases; bases outside gene matches: 9. Written as DNA, the CDR3 is TGTGCCAGCAGCTTGGAACCTCGGGACAGGACCTACGAGCAGTACTTC. Its translation: CASSLEPRDRTYEQYF. The whole variable domain, filled in from reference TRBV11-2 and TRBJ2-7, reads EAGVAQSPRYKIIEKRQSVAFWCNPISGHATLYWYQQILGQGPKLLIQFQNNGVVDDSQLPKDRFSAERLKGVDSTLKIQPAKLEDSAVYLCASSLEPRDRTYEQYFGPGTRLTVT.

The CDR3 here is CASSQETTTTTDTQYF. CDR3 DNA sequence: TGCGCCAGCAGTCAAGAGACTACGACTACCACAGATACGCAGTATTTT. This chain uses TRBV23-1 with TRBJ2-3; weak D call: TRBD2 (5 bases). TRBV23-1 is an open reading frame, and its role is uncertain. V was clipped by 2 bases and J by 2 bases, with 14 bases between them. The CDR3 covers 16 residues.

This chain joins TRBV19 and TRBJ2-1, with D possibly called TRBD1 or TRBD2 (5 bases each). The ends were cut back, 9 bases at V and 7 bases at J, with 16 bases in the middle. Germline lookup yields CDR1 LNHDA and CDR2 SQIVND (reference sequence). CDR3 length: 13 residues. CDR3 DNA: TGTGCCAGCGGCCAGCAGGGCGGGAATGAGCAGTTCTTC. Translated, it gives CASGQQGGNEQFF.

The rearrangement uses TRBV4-2 and TRBJ1-6; no clear D gene. In germline, CDR1 is LGHNA, CDR2 YNFKEQ. Trimming took off 0 bases at V and 0 bases at J, with 9 bases between the two ends. The CDR3 length is 17 residues. The CDR3 DNA reads TGTGCCAGCAGCCAAGATCGGGTTAGCTCCTATAATTCACCCCTCCACTTT. It encodes CASSQDRVSSYNSPLHF.

This clone was observed a single time. For the CDR3, the DNA is TGTGCCACGCGAGGGGCAGGCACAGATACGCAGTATTTT. Protein product: CATRGAGTDTQYF. V and J are TRBV15 and TRBJ2-3; D possibly uses TRBD1 or TRBD2 (5 bases each). V was pared by 9 bases and J by 1 base, with 11 bases between. The CDR3 is 13 residues long. CDR1 LNHNV and CDR2 YYDKDF come from the germline V gene (reference sequence).